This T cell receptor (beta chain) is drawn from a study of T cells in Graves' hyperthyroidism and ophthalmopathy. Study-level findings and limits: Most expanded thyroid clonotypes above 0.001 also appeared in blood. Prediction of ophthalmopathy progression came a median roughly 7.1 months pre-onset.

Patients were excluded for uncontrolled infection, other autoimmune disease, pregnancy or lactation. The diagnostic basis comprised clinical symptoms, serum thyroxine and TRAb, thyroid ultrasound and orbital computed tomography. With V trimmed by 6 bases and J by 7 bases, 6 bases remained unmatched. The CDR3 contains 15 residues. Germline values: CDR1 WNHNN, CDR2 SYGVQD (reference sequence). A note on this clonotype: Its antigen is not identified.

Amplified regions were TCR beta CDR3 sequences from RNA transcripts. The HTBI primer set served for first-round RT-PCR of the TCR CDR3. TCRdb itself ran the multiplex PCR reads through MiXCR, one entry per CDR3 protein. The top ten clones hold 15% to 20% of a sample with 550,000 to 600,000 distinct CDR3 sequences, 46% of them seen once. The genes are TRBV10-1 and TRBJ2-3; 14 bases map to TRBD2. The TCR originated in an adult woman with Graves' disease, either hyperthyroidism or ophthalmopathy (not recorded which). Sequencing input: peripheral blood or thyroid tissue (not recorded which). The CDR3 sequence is CASSGTSGSRYTQYF. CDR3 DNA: TGCGCCAGCAGCGGGACTAGCGGGAGTCGATATACGCAGTATTTT.